A selection of T cell receptor beta chains follows, all from one sample in a study of ipilimumab plus nivolumab after autologous stem cell transplantation. The data were produced by immunoSEQ multiplex PCR, yet TCRdb's version contains in-frame clones alone and is incomplete. The sample includes 17,000 or so clones, roughly 84% of them seen just once. This sample comprised PBMCs, obtained in a trial of ipilimumab plus nivolumab as post-transplant consolidation. The receptors were gathered from a male donor with diffuse large B-cell lymphoma. The CDR3 runs from the conserved cysteine through the conserved F or W. Fields, in order: J gene, V gene, D gene, clone size, CDR3 protein, CDR3 DNA. A D gene is named only where the DNA matches it firmly. Size is stated for part of the rows, as once, few or many counts, or as a class when the clone is expanded.

J: TRBJ1-1; V: TRBV19; D: NA; size: NA; CDR3: CASSITGTVSTEAFF; DNA: TGTGCCAGTAGTATCACTGGGACGGTCAGCACTGAAGCTTTCTTT
J: TRBJ2-7; V: TRBV6-1; D: NA; size: NA; CDR3: CASSEVTTYEQYF; DNA: TGTGCCAGCAGTGAAGTAACAACTTACGAGCAGTACTTC
J: TRBJ1-2; V: TRBV5-4; D: NA; size: NA; CDR3: CASSLGGTYYGYTF; DNA: TGTGCCAGCAGCCTTGGCGGGACCTACTATGGCTACACCTTC
J: TRBJ1-3; V: TRBV5-1; D: NA; size: NA; CDR3: CASSLEWLAGNTIYF; DNA: TGCGCCAGCAGCTTGGAATGGTTGGCTGGAAACACCATATATTTT
J: TRBJ1-1; V: TRBV5-1; D: TRBD1; size: NA; CDR3: CASSSGQNLLNTEAFF; DNA: TGCGCCAGCAGCTCGGGACAGAACCTTTTGAACACTGAAGCTTTCTTT
J: TRBJ1-5; V: TRBV5-6; D: NA; size: NA; CDR3: CASSQSPRSEPQHF; DNA: TGTGCCAGCAGCCAATCCCCCAGATCAGAACCCCAGCATTTT
J: TRBJ2-1; V: TRBV6-1; D: NA; size: NA; CDR3: CASSVAGQINEQFF; DNA: TGTGCCAGCAGTGTTGCGGGGCAGATTAATGAGCAGTTCTTC
J: TRBJ1-2; V: TRBV28; D: NA; size: once; CDR3: CASSTSGRPNYGYTF; DNA: TGTGCCAGCAGTACCTCAGGGCGCCCTAACTATGGCTACACCTTC
J: TRBJ2-2; V: TRBV29-1; D: NA; size: NA; CDR3: CSVDWGGRTGELFF; DNA: TGCAGCGTTGATTGGGGGGGGCGCACCGGGGAGCTGTTTTTT
J: TRBJ2-5; V: TRBV18; D: NA; size: NA; CDR3: CASSLNQGVFETQYF; DNA: TGTGCCAGCTCCTTGAACCAGGGTGTGTTTGAGACCCAGTACTTC
J: TRBJ2-5; V: TRBV29-1; D: NA; size: NA; CDR3: CSAAGTSETQYF; DNA: TGCAGCGCCGCCGGGACATCAGAGACCCAGTACTTC
J: TRBJ2-1; V: TRBV7-9; D: NA; size: NA; CDR3: CASSLVVSNRNEQFF; DNA: TGTGCCAGCAGCTTAGTAGTGTCTAATCGGAATGAGCAGTTCTTC
J: TRBJ2-1; V: TRBV6-1; D: NA; size: NA; CDR3: CASSERGVVRFNEQFF; DNA: TGTGCCAGCAGTGAACGCGGGGTAGTACGTTTCAATGAGCAGTTCTTC
J: TRBJ1-2; V: TRBV11-3; D: NA; size: few; CDR3: CASSLEGSLYGYTF; DNA: TGTGCCAGCAGCTTAGAGGGCAGTCTCTATGGCTACACCTTC
J: TRBJ2-7; V: TRBV19; D: NA; size: NA; CDR3: CASSGTRSYEQYF; DNA: TGTGCCAGTAGTGGGACAAGATCCTACGAGCAGTACTTC
J: TRBJ2-1; V: TRBV11-3; D: NA; size: NA; CDR3: CASSFLIEQFF; DNA: TGTGCCAGCAGCTTTCTAATTGAGCAGTTCTTC
J: TRBJ1-5; V: TRBV6-5; D: NA; size: NA; CDR3: CASRAQLRSNQPQHF; DNA: TGTGCCAGCAGAGCACAGTTACGAAGCAATCAGCCCCAGCATTTT
J: TRBJ2-3; V: TRBV19; D: NA; size: NA; CDR3: CASSRAGWGTDTQYF; DNA: TGTGCCAGTAGTAGGGCGGGATGGGGCACAGATACGCAGTATTTT
J: TRBJ2-7; V: TRBV2; D: TRBD1; size: once; CDR3: CAGYGTGNGEQYF; DNA: TGTGCCGGATACGGGACAGGGAACGGCGAGCAGTACTTC
J: TRBJ2-5; V: TRBV18; D: TRBD1; size: NA; CDR3: CASSPERGQWETQYF; DNA: TGTGCCAGCTCACCGGAACGGGGACAGTGGGAGACCCAGTACTTC
J: TRBJ2-1; V: TRBV4-2; D: NA; size: few; CDR3: CASSQGWNSYNEQFF; DNA: TGTGCCAGCAGCCAAGGGTGGAACTCCTACAATGAGCAGTTCTTC
J: TRBJ1-1; V: TRBV5-4; D: TRBD1; size: NA; CDR3: CASSLGQGGTEAFF; DNA: TGTGCCAGCAGCTTAGGACAGGGAGGGACTGAAGCTTTCTTT
J: TRBJ2-2; V: TRBV7-8; D: TRBD2; size: NA; CDR3: CASSLTSGSSGGELFF; DNA: TGTGCCAGCAGTCTTACTAGCGGGAGTTCGGGCGGGGAGCTGTTTTTT
J: TRBJ1-2; V: TRBV27; D: TRBD1; size: NA; CDR3: CASSFGQGFSYGYTF; DNA: TGTGCCAGCAGTTTCGGACAGGGATTTTCCTATGGCTACACCTTC
J: TRBJ1-1; V: TRBV5-1; D: NA; size: NA; CDR3: CASSLDGRQGLTEAFF; DNA: TGCGCCAGCAGCTTGGATGGCCGCCAGGGGCTCACTGAAGCTTTCTTT
J: TRBJ1-1; V: TRBV6-1; D: NA; size: NA; CDR3: CASSEGALLGQSAFF; DNA: TGTGCCAGCAGTGAAGGGGCCCTCTTAGGACAGTCGGCTTTCTTT
J: TRBJ1-3; V: TRBV18; D: NA; size: NA; CDR3: CASSPTPGQNSGNTIYF; DNA: TGTGCCAGCTCACCCACGCCTGGACAGAACTCTGGAAACACCATATATTTT
J: TRBJ2-5; V: TRBV29-1; D: NA; size: once; CDR3: CSVVLGSGETQYF; DNA: TGCAGCGTTGTGCTAGGGAGCGGTGAGACCCAGTACTTC
J: TRBJ2-7; V: TRBV5-4; D: TRBD1; size: few; CDR3: CASSGGQGRDEQYF; DNA: TGTGCCAGCAGCGGGGGACAGGGGCGGGACGAGCAGTACTTC
J: TRBJ2-1; V: TRBV6-1; D: NA; size: NA; CDR3: CASSEPPMDEQFF; DNA: TGTGCCAGCAGTGAACCCCCTATGGATGAGCAGTTCTTC
J: TRBJ1-1; V: TRBV11-3; D: TRBD1; size: once; CDR3: CASSPGQGNGAFF; DNA: TGTGCCAGCAGCCCGGGACAGGGAAACGGGGCTTTCTTT
J: TRBJ1-2; V: TRBV7-2; D: NA; size: NA; CDR3: CASSAPGLGPDGYTF; DNA: TGTGCCAGCAGCGCCCCCGGGTTAGGTCCGGATGGCTACACCTTC
J: TRBJ1-5; V: TRBV19; D: TRBD1; size: NA; CDR3: CASRNRGYPYSNQPQHF; DNA: TGTGCCAGTAGGAACAGGGGTTACCCTTATAGCAATCAGCCCCAGCATTTT
J: TRBJ2-1; V: TRBV9; D: TRBD2; size: NA; CDR3: CASSAGLADSSYNEQFF; DNA: TGTGCCAGCAGCGCGGGACTAGCGGATAGCTCCTACAATGAGCAGTTCTTC
J: TRBJ2-3; V: TRBV5-1; D: NA; size: NA; CDR3: CASSLMGPSTDTQYF; DNA: TGCGCCAGCAGCTTGATGGGGCCGAGCACAGATACGCAGTATTTT
J: TRBJ2-3; V: TRBV7-2; D: NA; size: NA; CDR3: CASSLGPVTDTQYF; DNA: TGTGCCAGCAGCCTGGGTCCCGTGACAGATACGCAGTATTTT
J: TRBJ2-4; V: TRBV30; D: NA; size: NA; CDR3: CAWRRTFKNIQYF; DNA: TGTGCCTGGAGACGGACTTTCAAAAACATTCAGTACTTC
J: TRBJ2-7; V: TRBV11-1; D: NA; size: NA; CDR3: CASSLTWGDNGYEQYF; DNA: TGTGCCAGCAGCTTAACGTGGGGGGATAACGGCTACGAGCAGTACTTC
J: TRBJ1-6; V: TRBV9; D: NA; size: few; CDR3: CASSVGTTNYNSPLHF; DNA: TGTGCCAGCAGCGTCGGGACAACGAATTATAATTCACCCCTCCACTTT
J: TRBJ1-1; V: TRBV25-1; D: NA; size: NA; CDR3: CASYSPVGAFF; DNA: TGTGCCAGTTACTCGCCCGTAGGAGCTTTCTTT